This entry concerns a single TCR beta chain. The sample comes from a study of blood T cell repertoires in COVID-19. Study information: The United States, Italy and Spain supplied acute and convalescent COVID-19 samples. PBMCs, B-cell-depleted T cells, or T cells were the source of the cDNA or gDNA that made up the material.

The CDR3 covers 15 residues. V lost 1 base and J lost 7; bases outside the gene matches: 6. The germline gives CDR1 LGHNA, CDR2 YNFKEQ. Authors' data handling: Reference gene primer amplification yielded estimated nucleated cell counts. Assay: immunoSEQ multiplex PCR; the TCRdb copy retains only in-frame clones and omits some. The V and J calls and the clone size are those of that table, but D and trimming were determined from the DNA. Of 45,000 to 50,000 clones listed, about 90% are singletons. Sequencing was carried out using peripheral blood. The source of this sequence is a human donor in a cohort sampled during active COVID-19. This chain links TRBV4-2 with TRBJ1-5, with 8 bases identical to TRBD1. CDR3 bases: TGTGCCAGCAGCCAAGGTCCAGGGGGCGGACAGCCCCAGCATTTT. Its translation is CASSQGPGGGQPQHF.